These T cell receptor beta chains were read from a single sample in a study of regulatory T cells in long-lasting Graves disease. TCRdb recomputed calls from the multiplex PCR reads with MiXCR, one row per CDR3 protein. The sample includes around 460,000 distinct CDR3 sequences, about a fifth seen only once; the top ten take over 6%. The sequencing used peripheral blood mononuclear cells (PBMCs), collected when the disease was refractory, from a patient treated with antithyroid drugs. The receptors were gathered from a female donor with Graves disease. Both conserved end residues are part of each CDR3. A D gene is named only where the DNA matches it firmly. Clone sizes are given selectively: once, few, many, or a class where the clone is expanded.

>.|TRBJ1-1|13|TRBV12-3/TRBV12-4|.
TGTGCCAGCAGCCGGCCCCTGGGCACTGAAGCTTTCTTT
CASSRPLGTEAFF
>many|TRBJ2-7|13|TRBV28|TRBD1
TGTGCCAGCAGGGGACAGGGGGAGGGCGAGCAGTACTTC
CASRGQGEGEQYF
>.|TRBJ1-5|16|TRBV24-1|.
TGTGCCACCAGTGGAGGAGCAGGGAATGTGCGGCAGCCCCAGCATTTT
CATSGGAGNVRQPQHF
>.|TRBJ2-7|14|TRBV10-3|.
TGTGCCATCCGGGCCTCTTGGACCTTGAGCGAGCAGTACTTC
CAIRASWTLSEQYF
>.|TRBJ2-7|13|TRBV6-2/TRBV6-3|.
TGTGCCAGCAGTTACATGAGTTCCTACGAGCAGTACTTC
CASSYMSSYEQYF
>few|TRBJ2-7|13|TRBV9|.
TGTGCCAGCAGCGTAGGTGAGGGTTACGAGCAGTACTTC
CASSVGEGYEQYF
>.|TRBJ1-2|15|TRBV9|.
TGTGCCAGCAGCCCCAGAGCCCAGTTAGCCTATGGCTACACCTTC
CASSPRAQLAYGYTF
>.|TRBJ1-1|13|TRBV10-3|.
TGTGCCATCAGTGAGCAGGAGGGTACTGAAGCTTTCTTT
CAISEQEGTEAFF
>few|TRBJ1-6|13|TRBV15|.
TGTGCCACCCAAGCAGGGGATAATTCACCCCTCCACTTT
CATQAGDNSPLHF
>few|TRBJ1-2|14|TRBV27|.
TGTGCCAGCAGTTTGGGGGGGGTTGACTATGGCTACACCTTC
CASSLGGVDYGYTF
>many|TRBJ1-2|13|TRBV6-1|TRBD1
TGTGCCAGCAGGATTACAGGGACAGCTGGCTACACCTTC
CASRITGTAGYTF
>many|TRBJ2-5|17|TRBV19|TRBD1
TGTGCCAGTAGCTCGGGGGAACAGGGGGAAAACCAAGAGACCCAGTACTTC
CASSSGEQGENQETQYF
>many|TRBJ2-7|13|TRBV12-3/TRBV12-4|.
TGTGCCAGCAGTTTAGCCGGGAGAATTGAGCAGTACTTC
CASSLAGRIEQYF
>.|TRBJ1-1|16|TRBV30|TRBD1
TGTGCCTGGGTTATGGGTTTGGGACAGCATAACACTGAAGCTTTCTTT
CAWVMGLGQHNTEAFF
>many|TRBJ1-1|16|TRBV29-1|.
TGCAGCGTTGATACGCCGCAGGGACCCTTGAACACTGAAGCTTTCTTT
CSVDTPQGPLNTEAFF
>.|TRBJ1-5|16|TRBV6-1|.
TGTGCCGGCAGAAAAGATTCCGGGGGTGAGCGACAGCCCCAGCATTTT
CAGRKDSGGERQPQHF
>.|TRBJ1-2|15|TRBV18|TRBD1
TGTGCCAGCTCACCACTACAGGGGTTGGACTATGGCTACACCTTC
CASSPLQGLDYGYTF
>many|TRBJ2-5|12|TRBV3-1|.
TGTGCCAGCAGTCAAGCTCAAGAGACCCAGTACTTC
CASSQAQETQYF
>.|TRBJ2-5|12|TRBV29-1|.
TGCAGCGTTGGGCTACCCCAAGAGACCCAGTACTTC
CSVGLPQETQYF
>many|TRBJ2-2|15|TRBV28|.
TGTGCCACTTCGTCCCTCGGGGAACTCACCGGGGAGCTGTTTTTT
CATSSLGELTGELFF
>many|TRBJ2-5|15|TRBV20-1|TRBD1
TGCAGTGCTAGTGGACTCCGGGACAGACAAGAGACCCAGTACTTC
CSASGLRDRQETQYF
>.|TRBJ2-2|15|TRBV4-2|.
TGTGCCAGCAGCCCCCTCCTGTCGGACACCGGGGAGCTGTTTTTT
CASSPLLSDTGELFF
>many|TRBJ1-2|15|TRBV7-2|.
TGTGCCAGCAGCTTAGTGAGGATCAGGATGGAGGGCTACACCTTC
CASSLVRIRMEGYTF
>.|TRBJ1-2|14|TRBV5-6|TRBD1
TGTGCCAGCAGCTTTCAGGGGGCGCCCTATGGCTACACCTTC
CASSFQGAPYGYTF
>many|TRBJ1-2|12|TRBV12-3/TRBV12-4|.
TGTGCCAGCAGGTCAGGGGCTGATGGCTACACCTTC
CASRSGADGYTF